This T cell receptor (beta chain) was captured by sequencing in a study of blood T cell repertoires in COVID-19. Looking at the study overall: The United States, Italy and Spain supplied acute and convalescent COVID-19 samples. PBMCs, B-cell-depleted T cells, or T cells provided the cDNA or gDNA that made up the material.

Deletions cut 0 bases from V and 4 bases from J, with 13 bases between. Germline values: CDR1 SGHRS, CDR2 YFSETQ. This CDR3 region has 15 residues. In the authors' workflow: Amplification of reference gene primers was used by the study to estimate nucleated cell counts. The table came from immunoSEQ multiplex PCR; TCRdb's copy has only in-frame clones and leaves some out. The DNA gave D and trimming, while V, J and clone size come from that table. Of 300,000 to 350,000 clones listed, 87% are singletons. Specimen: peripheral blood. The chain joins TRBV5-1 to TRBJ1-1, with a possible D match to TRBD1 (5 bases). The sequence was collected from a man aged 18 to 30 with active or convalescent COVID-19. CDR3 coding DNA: TGCGCCAGCAGCTTGGGGCAGGGAGGAGGCACTGAAGCTTTCTTT. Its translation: CASSLGQGGGTEAFF. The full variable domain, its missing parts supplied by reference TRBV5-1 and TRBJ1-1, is KAGVTQTPRYLIKTRGQQVTLSCSPISGHRSVSWYQQTPGQGLQFLFEYFSETQRNKGNFPGRFSGRQFSNSRSEMNVSTLELGDSALYLCASSLGQGGGTEAFFGQGTRLTVV.